The 18 T cell receptor beta chains reported below all come from one sample, sequenced in a study of identical twins. In TCRdb, the 5' RACE reads were re-called with MiXCR into one record per CDR3 protein. This table has some 500,000 distinct CDR3 sequences, roughly 9.9% appearing once. The same sample was also used in a study of yellow fever vaccine responses in identical twins.

The sample taken for sequencing was PBMCs. The origin of the receptors is a woman under 30 in good health.

This chain links TRBV27 with TRBJ2-2, with D possibly being TRBD1 (6 bases). This CDR3 spans 14 amino acids. In germline, CDR1 is MNHEY, CDR2 SMNVEV (reference sequence). Between the trimmed V and J ends, which lost 5 bases and 6 bases, there was a span of 13 bases. The CDR3 sequence is CASSPRTVAGELFF. In nucleotides, the CDR3 is TGTGCCAGCAGTCCGCGGACAGTGGCCGGGGAGCTGTTTTTT.

V usage is TRBV6-1 and J usage is TRBJ1-1, with D unresolved. Germline assignment: CDR1 MNHNS and CDR2 SASEGT. The CDR3 totals 13 residues. V shed 3 bases and J shed 6 bases, with 11 bases lying between them. CDR3 nucleotide sequence: TGTGCCAGCAGTGATAGGGTTCGTCCTGAAGCTTTCTTT. As protein: CASSDRVRPEAFF.

This clonotype was seen a few times. The chain joins TRBV20-1 to TRBJ2-5; 11 bases are shared with TRBD2. Trimming removed 3 bases from V and 4 bases from J; junction bases left unmatched: 1. There are 13 residues in the CDR3. Germline lookup yields CDR1 DFQATT and CDR2 SNEGSKA (reference sequence). CDR3 amino acids: CSASGTSGETQYF. CDR3 nucleotides: TGCAGTGCTAGCGGGACTAGCGGAGAGACCCAGTACTTC.

This sequence joins TRBV5-1 and TRBJ2-3; D is unresolved. Germline V lookup: CDR1 SGHRS, CDR2 YFSETQ. Trimming shortened V by 1 base and J by 0 bases, and 9 bases separated the two germline ends. The CDR3 is 15 residues long. The CDR3 sequence: CASSLTTSSTDTQYF. The CDR3 DNA follows: TGCGCCAGCAGCTTGACGACATCTAGCACAGATACGCAGTATTTT.

This clonotype came up a few times. The V gene is TRBV18, the J gene TRBJ1-1, with D unresolved. V lost 5 bases, J lost 8 bases, and 9 bases lay in between. The CDR3 runs to 11 residues. Germline CDR1 KGHSH, CDR2 LQKENI. The CDR3 protein is CASSDELEAFF. CDR3 DNA: TGTGCCAGCTCAGATGAGTTGGAAGCTTTCTTT.

This clonotype was observed a few times. The V call is TRBV3-1, the J call TRBJ2-3; 7 nucleotides match TRBD2. Per the germline V gene, CDR1 is LGHDT and CDR2 is YNNKEL (reference sequence). The CDR3 sequence is 13 residues long. With V trimmed by 0 bases and J by 14 bases, 8 bases remained unmatched. DNA for the CDR3: TGTGCCAGCAGCCAAGATAATGGCGGGAGTCGGTATTTT. Translating it yields CASSQDNGGSRYF.

The rearrangement joins TRBV5-1 to TRBJ2-1; 11 nucleotides match TRBD2. Germline V lookup: CDR1 SGHRS, CDR2 YFSETQ. J was trimmed by 8 bases and V by 8 bases; bases with no gene match: 15. The CDR3 is 16 residues long. CDR3 amino acids: CASARTGTSGWDEQFF. CDR3 DNA: TGCGCCAGTGCCCGGACCGGGACTAGCGGTTGGGATGAGCAGTTCTTC.

This clonotype was recorded a few times. The chain couples TRBV5-1 to TRBJ2-3; 7 bases match TRBD1. The CDR3 runs 16 residues. Germline V gene data show CDR1 as SGHRS and CDR2 as YFSETQ. With 1 base clipped from V and 7 bases from J, the junction kept 12 bases outside the gene matches. The CDR3 here is CASSLTGEWEWYTQYF. The DNA for the CDR3 is TGCGCCAGCAGCTTGACAGGGGAATGGGAATGGTATACGCAGTATTTT.

This chain joins TRBV20-1 and TRBJ2-3, with TRBD2 identical over 11 bases. There are 17 residues in the CDR3. In germline, CDR1 is DFQATT, CDR2 SNEGSKA (reference sequence). Trimming took 5 bases from V and 3 from J; bases not matched to a gene: 13. The chain's CDR3 is CSASGSGRAGKTDTQYF. The CDR3 bases are TGCAGTGCTTCTGGTAGCGGGAGGGCCGGGAAGACAGATACGCAGTATTTT.

The gene calls are TRBV25-1 and TRBJ1-2; TRBD1 might be the D (6 bases). Trimming stripped 4 bases from V and 2 bases from J, with 11 bases between. From germline, CDR1 is MGHDK and CDR2 SYGVNS. The CDR3 has 14 amino acids. This CDR3 is CASSVTGSNYGYTF. CDR3 coding DNA: TGTGCCAGCAGTGTTACAGGGAGCAACTATGGCTACACCTTC.

The table lists this clonotype with a few counts. The chain joins TRBV3-1 to TRBJ1-1, with D perhaps matching TRBD1 (6 bases). Trimming left V 2 bases short and J 4 bases short, with 14 bases between. CDR3 length: 15 residues. From germline, CDR1 is LGHDT and CDR2 YNNKEL (reference sequence). The DNA for the CDR3 is TGTGCCAGCAGCCAATCATCACAGGGTGGCACTGAAGCTTTCTTT. Translation gives CASSQSSQGGTEAFF. The full variable domain, rest sourced from reference TRBV3-1 and TRBJ1-1, is DTAVSQTPKYLVTQMGNDKSIKCEQNLGHDTMYWYKQDSKKFLKIMFSYNNKELIINETVPNRFSPKSPDKAHLNLHINSLELGDSAVYFCASSQSSQGGTEAFFGQGTRLTVV.

The V gene is TRBV6-5, the J gene TRBJ2-7; TRBD2 is a possible D gene (5 bases). The CDR3 runs to 15 residues. Germline CDR1 and CDR2: MNHEY and SVGAGI. V lost 0 bases, J lost 6 bases, and 15 bases lay in between. CDR3 region: CASSYSTPLASEQYF. The CDR3 DNA sequence: TGTGCCAGCAGTTACTCGACCCCCCTAGCAAGCGAGCAGTACTTC.

In its sample, this clonotype was seen many times. The chain is built from TRBV5-1 and TRBJ2-3; the match to TRBD1 covers 10 bases. V was pared by 3 bases and J by 1 base, with 5 bases of the junction left unmatched. Germline CDR1 is SGHRS and CDR2 is YFSETQ. The length of the CDR3 is 16 residues. This chain's CDR3 is CASSSQGTGGTDTQYF. The CDR3 DNA reads as TGCGCCAGCAGCTCACAAGGGACAGGGGGCACAGATACGCAGTATTTT.

The V gene is TRBV27, the J gene TRBJ2-7, with 9 bases lining up with TRBD2. CDR1 MNHEY and CDR2 SMNVEV come from the germline V gene (reference sequence). CDR3 size: 17 residues. Trimming took 3 bases from V and 4 from J; bases not matched to a gene: 13. CDR3 bases: TGTGCCAGCAGTTTCGTCGGCGGGAGGGGTATATGGTACGAGCAGTACTTC. This translates into CASSFVGGRGIWYEQYF.

This clonotype was counted ten times or more. The rearrangement joins TRBV24-1 to TRBJ2-7; 8 bases line up with TRBD1. In germline, CDR1 is KGHDR, CDR2 SFDVKD. J gave up 0 bases and V 2 bases, and 5 bases lay outside the gene matches. This CDR3 region has 16 residues. CDR3 sequence reads: CATSDSRDRPSYEQYF. The CDR3 DNA sequence: TGTGCCACCAGTGATTCCCGGGACAGGCCCTCCTACGAGCAGTACTTC.

This clonotype was picked up many times. The V gene is TRBV20-1, the J gene TRBJ2-1; 10 bases fit TRBD2. Trimming at V came to 6 bases and at J to 4 bases, leaving 9 bases not matched to a gene. The CDR3 extends over 15 amino acids. Germline V gives CDR1 DFQATT, CDR2 SNEGSKA (reference sequence). CDR3 residues: CSAPAGGPQYNEQFF. The CDR3 DNA reads TGCAGTGCCCCAGCGGGAGGGCCCCAGTACAATGAGCAGTTCTTC.

The genes are TRBV5-6 and TRBJ2-7; no firm D call. V lost 3 bases to trimming and J lost 6 bases, with 16 bases between them. Germline loops: CDR1 SGHDT, CDR2 YYEEEE. CDR3 size: 14 residues. The CDR3 region has the DNA TGTGCCAGCAGCTCTGGACCTGCCCTCTTCGAGCAGTACTTC. Protein: CASSSGPALFEQYF.

This clonotype was observed a handful of times. The chain uses TRBV6-5 and TRBJ2-1; TRBD1 agrees at 9 bases. The CDR3 sequence is 15 residues long. Germline trimming cut 1 base from V and 7 bases from J; bases unmatched to any gene: 5. The germline V gene encodes CDR1 MNHEY and CDR2 SVGAGI. CDR3 in amino acids: CASSYWGQGINEQFF. CDR3 sequence (DNA): TGTGCCAGCAGTTACTGGGGACAGGGAATAAATGAGCAGTTCTTC.